This T cell receptor (beta chain) was recovered during a study of shared clonotypes between healthy human individuals. At the level of the study: Each donor had three CD4 naive, three CD4 memory, two CD8 naive and one CD8 memory plate.

CD8 cells regarded as naive lacked CD45RO, were positively chosen for CCR7, and omitted terminally differentiated effector memory CD45RA+ cells. With regard to this clone: Antigen: not known.

V was pared by 4 bases and J by 6 bases, with 9 bases between. Looked up from germline, CDR1 is SQVTM and CDR2 is ANQGSEA. There are 11 residues in the CDR3. Deep was the level at which the assay was run. Sequencing used immunoSEQ multiplex PCR; TCRdb keeps in-frame clones, though not all of them. The sample consists of some 2,100,000 clones, about 92% of them appearing once. General study points: Sampling covered nothing but blood. Tissue TCR repertoires likely differ from those found in blood.

The sample comprised naive CD8+ T cells from PBMCs. The chain combines TRBV29-1 with TRBJ1-2, with D uncertain. The TCR originated in a man younger than 30 in good health. Some clones in this sample may be carry-over from other donors' samples. CDR3 in DNA: TGCAGCGTTGGTTCGCTGGATGGCTACACCTTC. Its protein is CSVGSLDGYTF.